This T cell receptor beta chain is from a study of spatial heterogeneity in lung cancer. Time point given: blood at routine non-recurrence follow-up after resection. Sequencing covered unsorted whole RNA taken from tumor, nontumor lung or frozen PBMC. TCR cDNA molecules each had a unique molecular identifier. Each CDR3 protein gets one entry after TCRdb re-called the 5' RACE reads with MiXCR. The sample yields around 110,000 distinct CDR3 sequences, over 9% seen once. In this sample, this clonotype turned up a few times. Germline V lookup: CDR1 SGHTS, CDR2 YDEGEE. Deletions cut 3 bases from V and 0 bases from J, with 12 bases between. The CDR3 totals 15 residues.

This TCR was recovered from a male donor with early-stage non-small cell lung cancer. The V gene is TRBV5-8, the J gene TRBJ1-1; D may be TRBD1 (6 bases). Sequenced here: PBMCs, sampled at follow-up. CDR3: CASSYRGQLNTEAFF. The DNA of the CDR3 is TGTGCCAGCAGCTATCGCGGACAGCTGAACACTGAAGCTTTCTTT.